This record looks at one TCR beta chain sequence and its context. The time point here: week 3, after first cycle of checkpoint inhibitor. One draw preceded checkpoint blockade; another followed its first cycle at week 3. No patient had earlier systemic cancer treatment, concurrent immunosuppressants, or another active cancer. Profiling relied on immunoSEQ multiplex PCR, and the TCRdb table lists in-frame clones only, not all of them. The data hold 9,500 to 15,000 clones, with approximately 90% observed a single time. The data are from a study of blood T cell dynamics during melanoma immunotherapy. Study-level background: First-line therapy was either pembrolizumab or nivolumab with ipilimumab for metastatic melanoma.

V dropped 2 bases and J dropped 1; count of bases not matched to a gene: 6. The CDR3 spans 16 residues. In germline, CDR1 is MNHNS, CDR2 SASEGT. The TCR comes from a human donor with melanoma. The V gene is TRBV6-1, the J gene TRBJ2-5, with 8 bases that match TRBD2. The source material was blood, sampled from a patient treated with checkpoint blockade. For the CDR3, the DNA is TGTGCCAGCAGTGAAATGGCGCTAGCGGGCCAAGAGACCCAGTACTTC. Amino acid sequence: CASSEMALAGQETQYF.